This T cell receptor beta chain came from a study of blood T cell repertoires in COVID-19. Study-wide context: Samples of COVID-19 (acute and convalescent) were obtained from the United States, Italy and Spain. Sources were T cells, B-cell-depleted T cells, or PBMCs; the material itself was cDNA or gDNA.

Germline V lookup: CDR1 SGHNT, CDR2 YYREEE (reference sequence). This CDR3 is 15 amino acids long. The ends were cut back, 0 bases at V and 0 bases at J, with 10 bases in the middle. As processed by the authors: Amplification of reference gene primers provided the estimated nucleated cell counts. The assay was immunoSEQ multiplex PCR, and TCRdb's table has in-frame clones only and misses some. That table gives V, J and clone size, and the DNA gave D and trimming. Of about 81,000 clones in the sample, about 89% were seen once. Across roughly 25 US areas, participants ranged in age from about 18 to 90 years.

The J gene is TRBJ2-7, the V gene TRBV5-4; tentatively, D is TRBD1 (5 bases). This clonotype originated in a woman aged 50 to 60 with acute COVID-19. Sequenced: PBMCs or T cells enriched from blood (not recorded which). The CDR3 bases are TGTGCCAGCAGCTTGGAGCAGGGCGCCTCCTACGAGCAGTACTTC. This codes for CASSLEQGASYEQYF.